This entry features one T cell receptor (beta chain) sequence. Its target is unknown. Every subset of CD8+ T cells was sorted in triplicate at 300,000 cells each. These data are taken from a study of CXCR3-negative and CXCR3-positive naive CD8 T cells. Broader study findings: Diversity was high in both naive subsets and much lower in memory cells.

Carrying UMI labels, the TRB cDNA libraries were prepared through 5' RACE. TCRdb reanalyzed the 5' RACE reads and collapses them to one entry per CDR3 protein, without DNA. Its listing shows about 39,000 distinct CDR3 sequences. Looked up from germline, CDR1 is SQVTM and CDR2 is ANQGSEA. This CDR3 has 13 amino acids. Material: memory CD8+ T cells from blood. This chain uses TRBV29-1 with TRBJ2-1; TCRdb's D call of TRBD2 is untestable without DNA. The clonotype originates from a human donor in good health. Some clones in this sample may be carry-over from other donors' samples. The CDR3 spells CSVRTSGSNEQFF.